This TCR beta chain was obtained from a study of human T cells and chemical hapten exposure. Study summary: Slight volume differences across pooled libraries mainly accounted for varying per-sample TCR yields. Study results and caveats: No shift was seen in TCRs above 1 in 1000 frequency with DPC sensitization.

This clonotype showed up just a few times. Its antigen is still unknown. Separate cDNA molecules received unique molecular identifiers, which the library attached to them. Authors' data handling: A per-sample median of 95,638 TCRs was observed, with a range of roughly 23,224 to 700,000. TCRdb processed the RACE reads anew with MiXCR; each CDR3 protein has one entry. The V and J calls follow TCRdb's processing rather than the paper's. The table has about 77,000 distinct CDR3 sequences, around 9.3% seen once. Documented time point: healthy volunteer bleed at 6 weeks. From whole blood left unfractionated, total RNA was extracted. The specimen was whole blood. The TCR was taken from a female donor in good health. Some clones in this sample may be carry-over from other donors' samples.

The CDR3 sequence is CATSRVLSRGTAFF. The CDR3 DNA follows: TGTGCCACCAGCAGAGTCCTAAGCAGGGGGACCGCTTTCTTT. This chain joins TRBV15 and TRBJ1-1; the match to TRBD1 covers 7 bases. V lost 1 base and J lost 11; bases outside the gene matches: 10. CDR3 length: 14 residues. Germline V gene sequence: CDR1 LNHNV, CDR2 YYDKDF (reference sequence).